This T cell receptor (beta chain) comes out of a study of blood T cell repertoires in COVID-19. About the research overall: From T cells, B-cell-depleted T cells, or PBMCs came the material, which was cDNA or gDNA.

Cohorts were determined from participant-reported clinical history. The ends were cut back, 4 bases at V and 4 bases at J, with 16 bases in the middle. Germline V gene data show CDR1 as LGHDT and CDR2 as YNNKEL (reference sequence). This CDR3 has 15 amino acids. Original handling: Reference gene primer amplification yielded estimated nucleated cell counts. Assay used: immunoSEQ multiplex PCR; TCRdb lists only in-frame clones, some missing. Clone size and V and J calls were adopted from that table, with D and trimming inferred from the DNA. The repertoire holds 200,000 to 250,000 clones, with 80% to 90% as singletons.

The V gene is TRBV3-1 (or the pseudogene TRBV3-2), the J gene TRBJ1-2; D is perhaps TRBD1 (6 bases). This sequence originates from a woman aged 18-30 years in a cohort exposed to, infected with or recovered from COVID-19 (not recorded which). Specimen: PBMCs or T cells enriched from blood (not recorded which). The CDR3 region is CASSPGGGGAYGYTF. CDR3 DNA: TGTGCCAGCAGCCCGGGTGGTGGGGGGGCCTATGGCTACACCTTC.